What follows describes a single T cell receptor beta chain. The sample belongs to a study of T-cell memory formation after mild COVID-19. TCRdb redid the calling of the 5' RACE reads with MiXCR, one entry per CDR3 protein. Among 100,000 or so distinct CDR3 sequences listed, roughly 10% were seen once. This CDR3 is built from 14 residues. V lost 5 bases, J lost 7 bases, and 12 bases lay in between. Germline lookup yields CDR1 MGHRA and CDR2 YSYEKL. Sequenced input: PBMCs or a T cell subset sorted from them (not recorded which). The chain carries TRBV4-1 and TRBJ1-6; D unclear. The clonotype was recovered from a young man who had mild COVID-19 (a few samples of this study predate the infection). Cell type and time point are not known. Here the CDR3 DNA reads TGCGCCAGCAGCTCCCGGACCGAGAATTCACCCCTCCACTTT. Translation: CASSSRTENSPLHF.